The 2 T cell receptor beta chains below were found in one sample sequenced in a study of cytomegalovirus exposure and HLA in healthy donors (dated by TCRdb to the late 2010s). Library method: the immunoSEQ multiplex PCR assay. For the multiplex PCR, a mixture combining 60 forward primers for TCR Vbeta segments and 13 reverse primers for TCR Jbeta segments was used. The table comes from immuneACCESS by way of TCRdb, which keeps in-frame sequences with V and J called. Part of the clones is missing from these tables; in studies checked, under half for an unresolved V gene and the rest for unknown reasons. Across this sample there are hundreds of thousands of clones, with more than 75% seen only once. The ten largest clones represent about 0.25% of the sample. Input material: PBMCs. The source of these receptors is a girl between 2 and 10 years old in good health and CMV-seronegative.

The chain joins TRBV7-9 to TRBJ1-1; TRBD1 might be the D (5 bases). The CDR3 runs to 12 residues. In germline, CDR1 is SEHNR, CDR2 FQNEAQ (reference sequence). V dropped 1 base and J dropped 11 bases, with 11 bases sitting between them. This CDR3 is CASSLDSGSAFF. In DNA form, the CDR3 reads TGTGCCAGCAGCTTAGACTCAGGGTCTGCTTTCTTT.

The genes are TRBV6-1 and TRBJ1-3, with D possibly being TRBD1 (6 bases). The germline V and J ends were trimmed by 6 bases and 4 bases, with 16 bases remaining between them. Germline-derived CDR1 and CDR2 are MNHNS and SASEGT. The CDR3 is 15 residues long. This CDR3 is CASRDRWGEGNTIYF. The CDR3 DNA is TGTGCCAGCAGAGACAGGTGGGGCGAAGGAAACACCATATATTTT.